The source of this T cell receptor beta chain is a study of T-cell memory formation after mild COVID-19. Study information: TCR clusters were largely donor specific. General study results and limits: Most CD4+ clones that shrank were in CM and EM, while CD8+ ones turned up in EMRA.

This clonotype was seen many times. Its cognate antigen is unknown. Sample barcodes and UMIs were carried by the TCR alpha and TCR beta cDNA libraries that 5'RACE generated with constant-segment primers. Via MiXCR, TCRdb re-called the 5' RACE reads, giving one row per CDR3 protein. The data contain hundreds of thousands of distinct CDR3 sequences, under 30% of them singletons. Germline V gene sequence: CDR1 SEHNR, CDR2 FQNEAQ (reference sequence). The CDR3 is 14 residues long. V was clipped by 5 bases and J by 4 bases; unmatched bases: 4. This TCR derives from an adult woman who had mild COVID-19 (a few samples of this study predate the infection). Cell type and time point are not known. Source material: PBMCs or a T cell subset sorted from them (not recorded which). The chain recombines TRBV7-9 with TRBJ2-3; 9 bases fit TRBD1. CDR3 in DNA: TGTGCCAGCAGCCCCCGGACAGGGGCAGATACGCAGTATTTT. This gives the protein CASSPRTGADTQYF.